The clone carrying this T cell receptor (beta chain) has at least ten counts. Per germline, CDR1 MNHNY and CDR2 SVGAGI (reference sequence). The CDR3 has 16 residues. V was shortened by 2 bases and J by 0 bases, with 10 bases between the two germline ends. Uncontrolled infections, other autoimmune diseases, pregnancy or lactation led to exclusion of patients. TCR beta CDR3 regions were amplified from RNA. The HTBI primer set served for first-round RT-PCR of the TCR CDR3. MiXCR was run by TCRdb on the multiplex PCR reads, yielding one entry per CDR3 protein. This sample carries 250,000 or so distinct CDR3 sequences, roughly 15% of them seen once, and the ten largest clones take 10% to 15%. These data are taken from a study of T cells in Graves' hyperthyroidism and ophthalmopathy.

V is TRBV6-6 and J is TRBJ1-4; no reliable D call. The TCR was taken from a woman in her 40s with Graves' hyperthyroidism that later progressed to Graves' ophthalmopathy. Sample: blood. The CDR3 coding sequence is TGTGCCAGCAGTTACGATTATTCGGCAACTAATGAAAAACTGTTTTTT. Its translation: CASSYDYSATNEKLFF.